These 20 T cell receptor beta chains came from one sample sequenced in a study of T cells in tumors after PD-1 blockade. Sequencing used immunoSEQ multiplex PCR; TCRdb keeps in-frame clones, though not all of them. The data contain over 30,000 clones, about three quarters of them singletons. This material consisted of PBMCs, taken before anti-PD-1 treatment. These receptors were obtained from a human donor with basal cell carcinoma.

The chain joins TRBV7-2 to TRBJ2-2; TRBD1 matches 7 bases. CDR1 is SGHTA, CDR2 FQGNSA, per germline. The CDR3 extends over 14 amino acids. The J segment lost 5 bases and the V segment lost 5 bases, leaving 5 bases of the junction unmatched. Written as DNA, the CDR3 is TGTGCCAGCAGCCCACTACAGGGGACCGGGGAGCTGTTTTTT. It specifies CASSPLQGTGELFF.

The V gene is TRBV7-9, the J gene TRBJ2-7; the match to TRBD2 covers 7 bases. There are 15 residues in the CDR3. In germline, CDR1 is SEHNR, CDR2 FQNEAQ (reference sequence). V lost 3 bases to trimming and J lost 0 bases; unmatched junction nucleotides: 5. In DNA form, the CDR3 reads TGTGCCAGCAGCTTCCCGGGGGGTAGCTCCTACGAGCAGTACTTC. Encoded protein: CASSFPGGSSYEQYF.

The sample holds one count of this clone. V usage is TRBV7-9 and J usage is TRBJ2-7, with a possible D match to TRBD2 (6 bases). V was clipped by 1 base and J by 3 bases, with 10 bases between them. The length of the CDR3 is 14 residues. CDR1 and CDR2 (germline): SEHNR, FQNEAQ (reference sequence). Here the CDR3 reads CASSLVGGGYEQYF. For the CDR3, the DNA is TGTGCCAGCAGCTTAGTGGGGGGTGGCTACGAGCAGTACTTC.

The chain uses TRBV5-1 and TRBJ2-3; a possible D gene is TRBD1 (5 bases). Germline CDR1 reads SGHRS; CDR2 reads YFSETQ. The length of the CDR3 is 15 residues. V was clipped by 4 bases and J by 3 bases, with 15 bases between them. The CDR3 nucleotides are TGCGCCAGCAGCCGAGCTCAGGGCCAGACAGATACGCAGTATTTT. It specifies CASSRAQGQTDTQYF.

This clone was counted only a few times. This chain uses TRBV6-1 with TRBJ2-6; D is uncertain. The CDR3 sequence is 15 residues long. Trimming removed 1 base at V and 4 bases at J, with 8 bases between. Germline lookup yields CDR1 MNHNS and CDR2 SASEGT. Here the CDR3 reads CASSEGWRGANVLTF. DNA for the CDR3: TGTGCCAGCAGTGAAGGGTGGCGAGGGGCCAACGTCCTGACTTTC.

The chain recombines TRBV7-2 with TRBJ2-3; 7 bases are a match to TRBD1. This CDR3 region has 15 residues. Per germline, CDR1 SGHTA and CDR2 FQGNSA. The ends lost 5 bases at V and 4 bases at J; junction bases unmatched: 9. CDR3 protein: CASSQGDQGADTQYF. The CDR3 DNA is TGTGCCAGCAGCCAAGGGGATCAGGGGGCAGATACGCAGTATTTT.

This clone occurred a few times. CDR3 sequence reads: CASSFYRGRAFF. The CDR3 nucleotides read TGTGCCAGCAGCTTTTACAGGGGGCGAGCTTTCTTT. The chain combines TRBV7-2 with TRBJ1-1, with 9 bases lining up with TRBD1. The CDR3 contains 12 residues. V trimming: 3 bases; J trimming: 10 bases; junction bases outside the gene matches: 3. Germline CDR1 reads SGHTA; CDR2 reads FQGNSA.

The chain uses TRBV27 and TRBJ2-6, with D maybe TRBD2 (7 bases). Germline V gene sequence: CDR1 MNHEY, CDR2 SMNVEV (reference sequence). Trimming took off 6 bases at V and 2 bases at J, with 14 bases between the two ends. The CDR3 sequence is 16 residues long. The CDR3 protein is CASRRGGVTGANVLTF. In DNA, the CDR3 is TGTGCCAGCAGGAGGGGGGGGGTGACTGGGGCCAACGTCCTGACTTTC.

This chain uses TRBV30 with TRBJ1-1; D gene unclear. With 4 bases removed from V and 4 bases from J, the gap between germline ends came to 13 bases. Germline V lookup: CDR1 GTSNPN, CDR2 SVGIG (reference sequence). CDR3 length equals 13 residues. The CDR3 bases are TGTGCCTGGACCTCCGGACGGATCACTGAAGCTTTCTTT. It specifies CAWTSGRITEAFF. The entire variable domain, with the rest obtained from reference TRBV30 and TRBJ1-1, is as follows: SQTIHQWPATLVQPVGSPLSLECTVEGTSNPNLYWYRQAAGRGLQLLFYSVGIGQISSEVPQNLSASRPQDRQFILSSKKLLLSDSGFYLCAWTSGRITEAFFGQGTRLTVV.

The CDR3 coding sequence is TGCGCCAGCAGCACAAGGGACAGCCTCCTTGCAGGAGATACGCAGTATTTT. Its protein product is CASSTRDSLLAGDTQYF. J is TRBJ2-3 and V is TRBV5-1; 7 bases agree with TRBD1. V lost 4 bases and J lost 5; bases outside the gene matches: 16. From germline, CDR1 is SGHRS and CDR2 YFSETQ. CDR3 length: 17 residues.

This chain links TRBV4-3 with TRBJ1-3; tentative D call: TRBD1 (5 bases). Trimming pared 4 bases from V and 0 bases from J, leaving 13 bases between. The germline CDR1 and CDR2 sequences are LGHNA and YSLEER. This CDR3 contains 16 residues. DNA of the CDR3: TGCGCCAGCAGCCCCGACGCGGGGGGCTCTGGAAACACCATATATTTT. This codes for CASSPDAGGSGNTIYF.

This clone occurred many times. The genes are TRBV24-1 and TRBJ2-3; a weak D match, TRBD2 (5 bases). Germline-derived CDR1 and CDR2 are KGHDR and SFDVKD. V gave up 9 bases and J gave up 3 bases, with 9 bases separating them. The CDR3 extends over 12 amino acids. CDR3 DNA: TGTGCCACCGGGCGAGGGACAGATACGCAGTATTTT. Its protein product is CATGRGTDTQYF.

The chain employs TRBV28 and TRBJ1-3; D is undetermined. Deletions cut 5 bases from V and 6 bases from J, with 8 bases between. The CDR3 length is 12 residues. Per the germline V gene, CDR1 is MDHEN and CDR2 is SYDVKM. CDR3: CASSLLQNTIYF. In nucleotides, the CDR3 is TGTGCCAGCAGTCTACTTCAAAACACCATATATTTT.

The chain recombines TRBV7-9 with TRBJ1-4; D possibly corresponds to TRBD1 (6 bases). CDR3 size: 16 residues. CDR1 SEHNR and CDR2 FQNEAQ come from the germline V gene (reference sequence). V was shortened by 1 base and J by 0 bases, with 9 bases between the two germline ends. CDR3 coding DNA: TGTGCCAGCAGCTTAGTAGGGGGGTCAACTAATGAAAAACTGTTTTTT. This codes for CASSLVGGSTNEKLFF.

The rearrangement joins TRBV29-1 to TRBJ1-4, with D maybe TRBD1 (6 bases). The V gene lost 7 bases and the J gene lost 11 bases, with 17 bases spanning the gap. The germline V gene has CDR1 SQVTM and CDR2 ANQGSEA. This CDR3 comprises 12 residues. The DNA for the CDR3 is TGCAGCGCCTCCAGACAGGCCAATAAACTGTTTTTT. Its translation: CSASRQANKLFF. Full variable domain (rest looked up from reference TRBV29-1 and TRBJ1-4): SAVISQKPSRDICQRGTSLTIQCQVDSQVTMMFWYRQQPGQSLTLIATANQGSEATYESGFVIDKFPISRPNLTFSTLTVSNMSPEDSSIYLCSASRQANKLFFGSGTQLSVL.

The table lists this clone with a count of one. The genes are TRBV19 and TRBJ1-1; D remains unclear. This CDR3 spans 13 amino acids. The germline V and J ends were trimmed by 6 bases and 1 base, with 9 bases remaining between them. The germline V gene encodes CDR1 LNHDA and CDR2 SQIVND (reference sequence). The CDR3 coding sequence is TGTGCCAGTAGCTTCGACAAGAACACTGAAGCTTTCTTT. It codes for CASSFDKNTEAFF. The whole variable domain, remainder taken from reference TRBV19 and TRBJ1-1, is DGGITQSPKYLFRKEGQNVTLSCEQNLNHDAMYWYRQDPGQGLRLIYYSQIVNDFQKGDIAEGYSVSREKKESFPLTVTSAQKNPTAFYLCASSFDKNTEAFFGQGTRLTVV.

Concerning this clone: Other DNA sequences in the sample encode the same CDR3. The chain uses TRBV7-2 and TRBJ2-5; D unresolved. Germline CDR1 and CDR2: SGHTA and FQGNSA. The CDR3 extends over 14 amino acids. V dropped 0 bases and J dropped 4 bases, with 9 bases sitting between them. In nucleotides, the CDR3 is TGTGCCAGCAGCTTAGCTGGCCGCGGAGAGACCCAGTACTTC. Amino acid sequence: CASSLAGRGETQYF.

This chain joins TRBV4-1 and TRBJ1-2, with D unclear. Trimming took off 0 bases at V and 4 bases at J, with 15 bases between the two ends. CDR3 length: 16 residues. Germline loops: CDR1 MGHRA, CDR2 YSYEKL. The chain's CDR3 is CASSQDYPDTAYGYTF. The DNA for the CDR3 is TGCGCCAGCAGCCAAGATTATCCGGATACAGCCTATGGCTACACCTTC.

As DNA, the CDR3 is TGTGCCAGCAGAAAAGGGGATGAGCAGTTCTTC. Its translation is CASRKGDEQFF. The chain joins TRBV6-6 to TRBJ2-1; D possibly corresponds to TRBD1 (5 bases). Trimming removed 6 bases at V and 8 bases at J, with 8 bases between. Per the germline V gene, CDR1 is MNHNY and CDR2 is SVGAGI (reference sequence). This CDR3 has 11 amino acids.

V gene TRBV19 combines with J gene TRBJ1-4, with D uncertain. Trimming removed 5 bases at V and 3 bases at J, with 13 bases between. There are 15 residues in the CDR3. The germline V gene has CDR1 LNHDA and CDR2 SQIVND (reference sequence). This chain's CDR3 is CASSDSGLSNEKLFF. CDR3 DNA sequence: TGTGCCAGTAGTGACTCCGGGCTTTCTAATGAAAAACTGTTTTTT.